Listed below are T cell receptor beta chains from one sample, sequenced in a study of shared clonotypes between healthy human individuals. Only in-frame clones appear in the TCRdb table, and some are missing; sequencing was by immunoSEQ multiplex PCR. The repertoire holds about 1.5 million clones, with 95% to 99% as singletons. Material: naive CD4+ T cells sorted from blood. The receptors shown here come from a man aged 25-40 years in good health. Each CDR3 is given with its conserved first and last residue. D genes are given only for firm matches. Some rows mark clone size as missing; the rest say once, few, many or name a class of expanded clone.

TRBV9,NA,TRBJ2-3,NA,TGTGCCAGCAGCGTAAGGGGCACGGTTTTTGGAGATACGCAGTATTTT,CASSVRGTVFGDTQYF
TRBV18,NA,TRBJ2-2,NA,TGTGCCAGCTCACCACCGACAGGGAACACCGGGGAGCTGTTTTTT,CASSPPTGNTGELFF
TRBV10-3,NA,TRBJ2-7,NA,TGTGCCATCAGTGAGTCCTACGGTGCCTACGAGCAGTACTTC,CAISESYGAYEQYF
TRBV25-1,few,TRBJ2-7,NA,TGTGCCAGCAGTGACGGGTACGAGCAGTACTTC,CASSDGYEQYF
TRBV19,once,TRBJ2-7,TRBD1,TGTGCCAGTAGTACCGGACAGGGTTCTTACGAGCAGTACTTC,CASSTGQGSYEQYF
TRBV5-1,NA,TRBJ1-1,TRBD1,TGCGCCAGCAGCTTGGATCAGGGGGGCGATACTGAAGCTTTCTTT,CASSLDQGGDTEAFF
TRBV7-8,NA,TRBJ1-2,TRBD1,TGTGCCAGCAGGCAGGGGGCAGGGGGTGGCTACACCTTC,CASRQGAGGGYTF
TRBV19,NA,TRBJ2-1,NA,TGTGCCAGTAGTATAGATCACGGGCGGACCTACAATGAGCAGTTCTTC,CASSIDHGRTYNEQFF
TRBV7-2,NA,TRBJ2-7,NA,TGTGCCAGCAGCTTAGATCGACAGAGACTTTACGAGCAGTACTTC,CASSLDRQRLYEQYF
TRBV7-8,NA,TRBJ2-7,NA,TGTGCCAGCAGCCCCGGGGACATCTACGAGCAGTACTTC,CASSPGDIYEQYF
TRBV19,NA,TRBJ2-1,TRBD2,TGTGCCAGTAGGAATCGGGGGGGAGTAGCGGGAGTTAGCAATGAGCAGTTCTTC,CASRNRGGVAGVSNEQFF
TRBV14,NA,TRBJ1-4,NA,TGTGCCAGCAGCCAAGTAGGACAGCCCAGGGAAAAACTGTTTTTT,CASSQVGQPREKLFF
TRBV7-2,NA,TRBJ2-7,NA,TGTGCCAGCAGCTATACTAGAGGGTTCAGCTACGAGCAGTACTTC,CASSYTRGFSYEQYF
TRBV25-1,NA,TRBJ2-7,NA,TGTGCCAGCAGTGATCCCGCCAGAGCCTACGAGCAGTACTTC,CASSDPARAYEQYF
TRBV6-1,NA,TRBJ2-3,TRBD1,TGTGCCAGCAGGCAACAGGGGGTCGGCACAGATACGCAGTATTTT,CASRQQGVGTDTQYF
TRBV5-1,NA,TRBJ2-5,TRBD1,TGCGCCAGCAGCACCGCCGGGACAGGGGGCGGCGAGACCCAGTACTTC,CASSTAGTGGGETQYF
TRBV5-1,once,TRBJ2-1,TRBD2,TGCGCCAGCAGGCCGACTAGCGGGAGGAGCTCCTACAATGAGCAGTTCTTC,CASRPTSGRSSYNEQFF
TRBV19,NA,TRBJ1-5,NA,TGTGCCGTGGGCCCAAATAATCAGCCCCAGCATTTT,CAVGPNNQPQHF
TRBV28,once,TRBJ2-4,TRBD2,TGTGCCAGCAGTTTAGGGACTAGCGGCCCGACTGTCAAAAACATTCAGTACTTC,CASSLGTSGPTVKNIQYF
TRBV4-3,NA,TRBJ2-7,TRBD1,TGCGCCAGCAGCCAAGGTCGGACAGGGGCCCCTTGGGAGCAGTACTTC,CASSQGRTGAPWEQYF
TRBV6-5,NA,TRBJ2-7,NA,TGTGCCAGCAGGCCCCCGTCGGTCTACGAGCAGTACTTC,CASRPPSVYEQYF
TRBV5-1,NA,TRBJ1-1,TRBD1,TGCGCCAGCAGCTTGGCCGGGACAGGGAACACTGAAGCTTTCTTT,CASSLAGTGNTEAFF
TRBV10-2,NA,TRBJ1-5,TRBD1,TGCGCCAGCAGTGAGGGGACAGGGGTGAGGCAGCCCCAGCATTTT,CASSEGTGVRQPQHF
TRBV6-6,NA,TRBJ2-2,TRBD2,TGTGCCAGCCAACTAGCGATTCCGAACGGCGGGGAGCTGTTTTTT,CASQLAIPNGGELFF
TRBV4-2,NA,TRBJ1-5,NA,TGTGCCAGCAGCCAAGATGAGGTTCAGCCCCAGCATTTT,CASSQDEVQPQHF
TRBV5-6,NA,TRBJ2-7,TRBD1,TGTGCCAGCAGCTTTCCGGACAGGGTCTACGAGCAGTACTTC,CASSFPDRVYEQYF
TRBV27,NA,TRBJ2-7,NA,TGTGCCAGCCGAAAACCAGGGGCTACCTACGAGCAGTACTTC,CASRKPGATYEQYF
TRBV6-1,NA,TRBJ1-2,NA,TGTGCCAGCAGTGAAGGGACCGGTGCTAACTATGGCTACACCTTC,CASSEGTGANYGYTF
TRBV19,NA,TRBJ2-7,NA,TGTGCCAGTAGTATAGTATCCGGGGGATTGAACGAGCAGTACTTC,CASSIVSGGLNEQYF
TRBV15,NA,TRBJ2-7,NA,TGTGCCACCAGCAGAGATCGGGGGAGCTACGAGCAGTACTTC,CATSRDRGSYEQYF
TRBV27,NA,TRBJ2-7,TRBD2,TGTGCCAGCAGTGGCGGGAGCTTCTACGAGCAGTACTTC,CASSGGSFYEQYF
TRBV6-1,once,TRBJ2-2,TRBD2,TGTGCCAGCAGTGAGCAAGTGGCGGGAGTTACCGGGGAGCTGTTTTTT,CASSEQVAGVTGELFF
TRBV30,NA,TRBJ2-7,NA,TGTGCCTGGAGTGTACGCTACATCGGTGAGCAGTACTTC,CAWSVRYIGEQYF
TRBV6-1,NA,TRBJ2-7,TRBD2,TGTGCCAGCAGTGAGGGCAGGGCGGGAGTGCAGTACTTC,CASSEGRAGVQYF
TRBV27,NA,TRBJ1-1,NA,TGTGCCAGCATTTCGTCAGGCCTAAGGACTGAAGCTTTCTTT,CASISSGLRTEAFF
TRBV10-3,NA,TRBJ2-1,NA,TGTGCCATCAGTGTGACATCCAATGAGCAGTTCTTC,CAISVTSNEQFF
TRBV15,NA,TRBJ2-1,TRBD1,TGTGCCACCAGCAGCCCCGGGGCAGGGGGTATACAGTTCTTC,CATSSPGAGGIQFF
TRBV5-1,NA,TRBJ1-1,TRBD1,TGCGCCAGCAGCTCGACAGGGGGCGGAACTGAAGCTTTCTTT,CASSSTGGGTEAFF
TRBV5-1,once,TRBJ2-7,NA,TGCGCCAGCAGCTTCCGGGACTCCTCCCACGAGCAGTACTTC,CASSFRDSSHEQYF
TRBV7-2,NA,TRBJ2-3,TRBD2,TGTGCCAGCAGCAGACCGGTAGGGACTACAAACACAGATACGCAGTATTTT,CASSRPVGTTNTDTQYF
TRBV6-6,NA,TRBJ2-3,NA,TGTGCCAGCAGCCACAGGGAGAGAGATACGCAGTATTTT,CASSHRERDTQYF